Shown below are 5 T cell receptor beta chains from a single sample sequenced in a study of cytomegalovirus exposure and HLA in healthy donors. This PCR relied on a set of 60 Vbeta primers and 13 Jbeta primers. Sequencing used immunoSEQ multiplex PCR; TCRdb keeps in-frame clones, though not all of them. The sample carries 100,000 to 150,000 clones, just over 75% recorded once. Source material: PBMCs. The source of these receptors is a woman aged 45-65 years in good health and CMV-seronegative.

This chain connects TRBV21-1 to TRBJ1-1; TRBD1 reflects the table's D call only, with no check against the DNA. TRBV21-1 is flagged as a pseudogene. This CDR3 contains 14 residues. The CDR3 spells CASSPPPRQGEAFF. CDR3 DNA sequence: TGTGCCAGCAGCCCTCCCCCTAGGCAGGGTGAAGCTTTCTTT.

This clone showed up just a few times. The rearrangement links TRBV19 to TRBJ2-7; maybe TRBD2 (5 bases). Between the trimmed V and J ends, which lost 2 bases and 2 bases, there was a span of 13 bases. CDR3 length: 15 amino acids. Germline CDR1 LNHDA, CDR2 SQIVND (reference sequence). The CDR3 here is CASSIYGESTYEQYF. The CDR3 bases are TGTGCCAGTAGTATATATGGGGAGTCCACCTACGAGCAGTACTTC.

The chain joins TRBV19 to TRBJ1-1; 8 nucleotides align to TRBD1. CDR3 length equals 15 residues. V lost 3 bases, J lost 0 bases, and 3 bases stayed unmatched. Germline V gives CDR1 LNHDA, CDR2 SQIVND (reference sequence). The CDR3 loop is CASSIDRGMNTEAFF. The CDR3 DNA sequence: TGTGCCAGTAGTATCGACAGGGGCATGAACACTGAAGCTTTCTTT.

The J gene is TRBJ1-5, the V gene TRBV30; 8 nucleotides match TRBD1. This CDR3 has 15 amino acids. The V gene's germline CDR1 is GTSNPN and CDR2 SVGIG (reference sequence). J lost 5 bases, V lost 0 bases, and 6 bases had no gene match. The CDR3 nucleotides read TGTGCCTGGAGTGTTGGGGACAGGATCGATCAGCCCCAGCATTTT. Translating gives CAWSVGDRIDQPQHF.

This chain links TRBV9 with TRBJ2-7, with a possible D match to TRBD1 (5 bases). Germline CDR1 SGDLS, CDR2 YYNGEE. The CDR3 runs to 15 residues. Trimming took 3 bases from V and 5 from J, leaving 18 bases between them. The CDR3 region is CASSASSWGANEQYF. CDR3 nucleotide sequence: TGTGCCAGCAGCGCAAGCTCCTGGGGCGCCAACGAGCAGTACTTC.